The 14 T cell receptor beta chains in this list originate from one sample, sequenced in a study of read filtering for tumor transcriptome and immune sequencing. From roughly 390 ng of RNA, a library with molecular barcoded alpha/delta and beta/gamma adaptors was made. Each CDR3 protein gets one entry after TCRdb re-called the reads with MiXCR. The data show some 43,000 distinct CDR3 sequences, around 15% seen once. Sequences were obtained from a population of CD138-negative cells sorted from bone marrow. The receptors stem from a donor aged 40 or over with multiple myeloma.

This clonotype came up a few times. The chain joins TRBV7-9 to TRBJ2-7; maybe TRBD1 (5 bases). CDR1 is SEHNR and CDR2 is FQNEAQ in the germline V gene (reference sequence). The CDR3 consists of 13 residues. The V end was cut by 3 bases, the J end by 7 bases, with 13 bases between. The CDR3 bases are TGTGCCAGCAGCTTTAAGACAGTAGGGGAGCAGTACTTC. Translating it yields CASSFKTVGEQYF. Complete variable domain (other parts from reference TRBV7-9 and TRBJ2-7): DTGVSQNPRHKITKRGQNVTFRCDPISEHNRLYWYRQTLGQGPEFLTYFQNEAQLEKSRLLSDRFSAERPKGSFSTLEIQRTEQGDSAMYLCASSFKTVGEQYFGPGTRLTVT.

V usage is TRBV12-5 and J usage is TRBJ1-1, with 7 bases fitting TRBD1. The germline gives CDR1 LGHNT, CDR2 FRNRAP. CDR3 length: 14 amino acids. Germline trimming cut 4 bases from V and 5 bases from J; bases unmatched to any gene: 7. The CDR3 sequence: CASGSTGWVTEAFF. Written as DNA, the CDR3 is TGTGCTAGTGGTTCGACAGGGTGGGTTACTGAAGCTTTCTTT.

The CDR3 loop is CASSPRDRGYDYGYTF. CDR3 coding DNA: TGTGCCAGCAGTCCCCGGGACAGGGGGTACGACTATGGCTACACCTTC. This rearrangement joins TRBV27 to TRBJ1-2, with 11 bases aligning to TRBD1. This CDR3 is 16 amino acids long. V lost 5 bases and J lost 3; bases outside the gene matches: 8. The germline V gene encodes CDR1 MNHEY and CDR2 SMNVEV (reference sequence).

This clonotype was counted ten times or more. The CDR3 coding sequence is TGTGCCAGCAGCTTAGCGCTAAGCACCGGGGAGCTGTTTTTT. Residues: CASSLALSTGELFF. The chain is built from TRBV7-9 and TRBJ2-2; D gene unclear. The CDR3 runs 14 residues. Between the trimmed V and J ends, which lost 0 bases and 4 bases, there was a span of 6 bases. Looked up from germline, CDR1 is SEHNR and CDR2 is FQNEAQ (reference sequence).

The rearrangement uses TRBV5-1 and TRBJ2-1; 11 nucleotides match TRBD2. The CDR3 sequence is 15 residues long. Germline V gene sequence: CDR1 SGHRS, CDR2 YFSETQ. V trimming: 4 bases; J trimming: 9 bases; junction bases outside the gene matches: 9. The CDR3 coding sequence is TGCGCCAGCAGCACCCGGCTAGCGGGAGGAAGTGAGCAGTTCTTC. Its translation is CASSTRLAGGSEQFF.

This clonotype was recorded many times. The chain carries TRBV29-1 and TRBJ2-1; D remains ambiguous. CDR1 and CDR2 (germline): SQVTM, ANQGSEA. This CDR3 region has 12 residues. Trimming left V 6 bases short and J 5 bases short, with 11 bases between. CDR3 loop: CSVALFDNEQFF. In DNA, the CDR3 is TGCAGCGTAGCCCTCTTCGACAATGAGCAGTTCTTC.

About this clonotype itself: Compared with germline, one end of the junction differs, possibly owing to a read error. V is TRBV20-1 and J is TRBJ2-1, with D perhaps TRBD2 (7 bases). Germline lookup yields CDR1 DFQATT and CDR2 SNEGSKA (reference sequence). The length of the CDR3 is 16 residues. CDR3 coding DNA: TGCAGTGCTAGCGGACTAGGGGGAGGCCGTTCCAATGAGCAGCTCTTC. This encodes CSASGLGGGRSNEQLF.

This CDR3 reads CASSSPRGEQYF. CDR3 nucleotides: TGTGCCAGCAGTTCCCCCCGCGGCGAGCAGTACTTC. J is TRBJ2-7 and V is TRBV28; D not resolved. Trimming stripped 4 bases from V and 6 bases from J, with 10 bases between. This CDR3 has 12 amino acids. The germline CDR1 and CDR2 sequences are MDHEN and SYDVKM.

This clonotype was recorded many times. V gene TRBV11-2 combines with J gene TRBJ2-3; 8 bases line up with TRBD2. The CDR3 runs to 15 residues. Germline CDR1 is SGHAT and CDR2 is FQNNGV. V lost 5 bases, J lost 3 bases, and 7 bases stayed unmatched. As DNA, the CDR3 is TGTGCCAGCAGCCGACACGGGAGGGGAACAGATACGCAGTATTTT. Encoded protein: CASSRHGRGTDTQYF.

This clonotype was picked up many times. This chain links TRBV20-1 with TRBJ1-1, with 7 bases aligning to TRBD1. This CDR3 contains 13 residues. V shed 5 bases, J shed 5 bases, and the junction held 8 bases outside the gene matches. CDR1 is DFQATT and CDR2 is SNEGSKA in the germline V gene (reference sequence). CDR3 sequence reads: CSASQGVATEAFF. CDR3 nucleotides: TGCAGTGCTTCTCAGGGGGTTGCAACTGAAGCTTTCTTT.

The CDR3 sequence: CASSFGLAPEQYF. Written as DNA, the CDR3 is TGTGCCAGCAGCTTCGGACTAGCGCCGGAGCAGTACTTC. The chain carries TRBV2 and TRBJ2-7; 9 nucleotides match TRBD2. From germline, CDR1 is SNHLY and CDR2 FYNNEI. J gave up 7 bases and V 6 bases, and 7 bases lay outside the gene matches. The CDR3 is 13 residues long.

This clonotype has a count of ten or more. The chain has TRBV7-2 and TRBJ2-7, with D perhaps TRBD1 (6 bases). The germline CDR1 and CDR2 sequences are SGHTA and FQGNSA. V was clipped by 5 bases and J by 3 bases, with 14 bases between them. The CDR3 runs 14 residues. CDR3 residues: CASSLGTNHYEQYF. CDR3 nucleotides: TGTGCCAGCAGCCTAGGGACAAACCACTACGAGCAGTACTTC.

This clonotype was counted ten times or more. This clone may be a read error of a much larger clone one base away. The chain is built from TRBV20-1 and TRBJ2-1, with 8 positions matching TRBD2. Germline CDR1 is DFQATT and CDR2 is SNEGSKA (reference sequence). The CDR3 length is 18 residues. CDR3 residues: CSARMKAGVRGGYNGQFF. The CDR3 DNA reads as TGCAGTGCTAGAATGAAAGCGGGAGTTAGGGGAGGGTACAATGGGCAGTTCTTC.

The table lists this clonotype with many counts. The chain employs TRBV28 and TRBJ2-7, with a weak D call TRBD1 (6 bases). CDR1 is MDHEN, CDR2 SYDVKM, per germline. Between the trimmed V and J ends, which lost 4 bases and 2 bases, there was a span of 9 bases. The CDR3 is 13 amino acids. CDR3 nucleotide sequence: TGTGCCAGCAGTTCGGACAGCCCCTACGAGCAGTACTTC. Amino acids: CASSSDSPYEQYF.